What follows are 17 T cell receptor beta chains derived from one specimen sequenced in a study of T cells in Graves' hyperthyroidism and ophthalmopathy. RNA transcripts were the template for amplifying TCR beta CDR3 regions. An initial round of RT-PCR targeting the TCR CDR3 relied on the HTBI primer set. TCRdb processed the multiplex PCR reads anew with MiXCR; each CDR3 protein has one entry. Of about 300,000 distinct CDR3 sequences listed, 15% to 20% are singletons. The sequenced sample consisted of blood. The receptors here all came from a man aged 45-65 years with Graves' ophthalmopathy.

This clonotype was found a few times. The gene calls are TRBV5-4 and TRBJ2-7; maybe TRBD2 (6 bases). The CDR3 runs to 15 residues. Germline V gives CDR1 SGHNT, CDR2 YYREEE (reference sequence). V gave up 4 bases and J gave up 0 bases, with 14 bases separating them. CDR3 loop: CASSVRGTPSYEQYF. Written as DNA, the CDR3 is TGTGCCAGCAGCGTCCGGGGGACTCCCTCCTACGAGCAGTACTTC.

The chain has TRBV2 and TRBJ2-1; TRBD2 matches 10 bases. The CDR3 totals 17 residues. V was clipped by 8 bases and J by 0 bases; unmatched bases: 10. Germline V gene lookup returns CDR1 SNHLY and CDR2 FYNNEI. The CDR3 spells CASLKAGGRSSYNEQFF. The CDR3 region has the DNA TGTGCCAGCCTCAAAGCGGGAGGGCGGAGCTCCTACAATGAGCAGTTCTTC.

This clonotype was observed a few times. This chain uses TRBV28 with TRBJ1-1; tentative D call: TRBD1 (5 bases). Germline V lookup: CDR1 MDHEN, CDR2 SYDVKM. The CDR3 extends over 13 amino acids. Trimming shortened V by 4 bases and J by 8 bases, and 14 bases separated the two germline ends. Written as DNA, the CDR3 is TGTGCCAGCAGTTCCCACGGGGGTGTGGAAGCTTTCTTT. It codes for CASSSHGGVEAFF.

This chain links TRBV10-3 with TRBJ1-4, with a possible D match to TRBD1 (5 bases). The CDR3 is made up of 14 amino acids. Looked up from germline, CDR1 is ENHRY and CDR2 is SYGVKD. Trimming cost V 7 bases and J 7 bases, with 16 bases left between them. The CDR3 DNA is TGTGCCATCACTTTCGACAGTCTTCCTGAAAAACTGTTTTTT. Residues: CAITFDSLPEKLFF.

In this sample, this clonotype turned up a few times. The rearrangement joins TRBV15 to TRBJ1-1, with 8 positions matching TRBD1. This CDR3 has 13 amino acids. Trimming removed 5 bases from V and 1 base from J; junction bases left unmatched: 0. The germline V gene has CDR1 LNHNV and CDR2 YYDKDF (reference sequence). CDR3 loop: CATSGQGNTEAFF. CDR3 nucleotides: TGTGCCACCAGCGGACAGGGGAACACTGAAGCTTTCTTT. Drawing the rest from reference TRBV15 and TRBJ1-1, the complete variable domain is DAMVIQNPRYQVTQFGKPVTLSCSQTLNHNVMYWYQQKSSQAPKLLFHYYDKDFNNEADTPDNFQSRRPNTSFCFLDIRSPGLGDTAMYLCATSGQGNTEAFFGQGTRLTVV.

This clonotype has just a few counts. The V and J genes are TRBV7-2 and TRBJ2-7, with 11 positions matching TRBD2. Germline-derived CDR1 and CDR2 are SGHTA and FQGNSA. This CDR3 contains 17 residues. The V and J ends lost 1 base and 4 bases, in that order; junction bases with no gene match: 9. Here the CDR3 DNA reads TGTGCCAGCAGCTTAGTAGCTAGCGGGAGGCTGTCTTACGAGCAGTACTTC. As protein: CASSLVASGRLSYEQYF. Looking up the rest from reference TRBV7-2 and TRBJ2-7 gives the full variable domain: GAGVSQSPSNKVTEKGKDVELRCDPISGHTALYWYRQSLGQGLEFLIYFQGNSAPDKSGLPSDRFSAERTGGSVSTLTIQRTQQEDSAVYLCASSLVASGRLSYEQYFGPGTRLTVT.

The sample holds many counts of this clonotype. The rearrangement uses TRBV11-2 and TRBJ2-7, with 8 nucleotides matching TRBD1. CDR1 and CDR2 from the germline V gene are SGHAT and FQNNGV. The CDR3 totals 17 residues. Trimming removed 5 bases from V and 3 bases from J; junction bases left unmatched: 15. CDR3 amino acids: CASSRTVSGGAFYEQYF. The CDR3 nucleotides read TGTGCCAGCAGCCGTACGGTGTCAGGGGGCGCCTTCTACGAGCAGTACTTC. The variable domain in full, with the rest retrieved from reference TRBV11-2 and TRBJ2-7, is EAGVAQSPRYKIIEKRQSVAFWCNPISGHATLYWYQQILGQGPKLLIQFQNNGVVDDSQLPKDRFSAERLKGVDSTLKIQPAKLEDSAVYLCASSRTVSGGAFYEQYFGPGTRLTVT.

This clonotype was observed many times. This chain links TRBV4-1 with TRBJ1-2; D is undetermined. CDR1 is MGHRA and CDR2 is YSYEKL in the germline V gene. V lost 2 bases and J 2 bases, leaving 18 bases between the germline ends. CDR3 length equals 17 residues. CDR3 sequence: CASSQPRGGGRNYGYTF. The CDR3 nucleotides are TGCGCCAGCAGCCAACCCCGTGGCGGAGGCCGAAACTATGGCTACACCTTC.

This clonotype was counted many times. The chain carries TRBV20-1 and TRBJ2-3; TRBD2 agrees at 7 bases. CDR3 size: 15 residues. V dropped 0 bases and J dropped 2; count of bases not matched to a gene: 5. Germline assignment: CDR1 DFQATT and CDR2 SNEGSKA (reference sequence). The DNA of the CDR3 is TGCAGTGCTAGAGATCTTGCGGGAGCCACAGATACGCAGTATTTT. This translates into CSARDLAGATDTQYF.

This clonotype came up a few times. CDR3 sequence: CATSSYVKEGIQETQYF. The CDR3 DNA reads TGTGCCACCAGCAGCTACGTAAAGGAGGGGATCCAAGAGACCCAGTACTTC. The V and J genes are TRBV15 and TRBJ2-5, with a tentative D call TRBD2 (6 bases). Germline V gene sequence: CDR1 LNHNV, CDR2 YYDKDF (reference sequence). The V end lost 3 bases, the J end lost 1 base, and 18 bases lay between the germline ends. The CDR3 is 17 amino acids.

This clonotype came up many times. The rearrangement joins TRBV3-1 to TRBJ2-3; D is tentatively TRBD1 or TRBD2 (5 bases each). The CDR3 covers 14 residues. Germline CDR1 reads LGHDT; CDR2 reads YNNKEL (reference sequence). Trimming cost V 9 bases and J 5 bases, with 18 bases left between them. CDR3 loop: CASMRGEYEDTQYF. CDR3 in DNA: TGTGCCAGTATGAGGGGAGAGTACGAAGATACGCAGTATTTT.

V gene TRBV18 combines with J gene TRBJ2-3; the D gene could be TRBD1 or TRBD2 (5 bases each). In germline, CDR1 is KGHSH, CDR2 LQKENI. The V gene lost 3 bases and the J gene lost 1 base, with 17 bases spanning the gap. There are 17 residues in the CDR3. The CDR3 region has the DNA TGTGCCAGCTCACCTTTTCTAGCTACGACAGGCACAGATACGCAGTATTTT. Residues: CASSPFLATTGTDTQYF.

This chain links TRBV30 with TRBJ1-1; D may be TRBD1 (5 bases). The CDR3 loop spans 13 amino acids. Germline assignment: CDR1 GTSNPN and CDR2 SVGIG (reference sequence). Between the trimmed V and J ends, which lost 2 bases and 4 bases, there was a span of 11 bases. The CDR3 loop is CAWSRAGITEAFF. The DNA for the CDR3 is TGTGCCTGGAGTAGGGCAGGGATCACTGAAGCTTTCTTT.

This clonotype was seen only a few times. This chain uses TRBV7-8 with TRBJ2-1; D is unresolved. The V end lost 4 bases, the J end lost 7 bases, and 11 bases lay between the germline ends. This CDR3 spans 13 amino acids. Germline assignment: CDR1 SGHVS and CDR2 FQNEAQ. This CDR3 is CASSYPARNEQFF. The CDR3 DNA sequence: TGTGCCAGCAGCTATCCAGCTCGAAATGAGCAGTTCTTC.

This clonotype appeared many times. The CDR3 region has the DNA TGTGCCAGCAGTTCAGGGGACCTAAACACTGAAGCTTTCTTT. Amino acids: CASSSGDLNTEAFF. The J gene is TRBJ1-1, the V gene TRBV28; maybe TRBD1 (6 bases). Per germline, CDR1 MDHEN and CDR2 SYDVKM. The V gene lost 4 bases and the J gene lost 2 bases, with 11 bases spanning the gap. The CDR3 length is 14 residues.

This clonotype was recorded only once. CDR3 sequence reads: CASTLAGFSYEQYF. The DNA for the CDR3 is TGTGCCAGCACTCTAGCGGGATTCTCCTACGAGCAGTACTTC. The chain couples TRBV28 to TRBJ2-7; the match to TRBD2 covers 9 bases. V shed 7 bases and J 0 bases; nucleotides not matched to a gene: 4. Germline CDR1 and CDR2: MDHEN and SYDVKM. CDR3 length: 14 amino acids.

This clonotype was counted ten times or more. CDR3 loop: CASSRTEMNTEAFF. DNA for the CDR3: TGTGCCAGCAGCCGGACGGAGATGAACACTGAAGCTTTCTTT. The V gene is TRBV7-6, the J gene TRBJ1-1; no reliable D call. The CDR3 is made up of 14 amino acids. The germline V and J ends were trimmed by 5 bases and 0 bases, with 10 bases remaining between them. Germline V gene lookup returns CDR1 SGHVS and CDR2 FNYEAQ.